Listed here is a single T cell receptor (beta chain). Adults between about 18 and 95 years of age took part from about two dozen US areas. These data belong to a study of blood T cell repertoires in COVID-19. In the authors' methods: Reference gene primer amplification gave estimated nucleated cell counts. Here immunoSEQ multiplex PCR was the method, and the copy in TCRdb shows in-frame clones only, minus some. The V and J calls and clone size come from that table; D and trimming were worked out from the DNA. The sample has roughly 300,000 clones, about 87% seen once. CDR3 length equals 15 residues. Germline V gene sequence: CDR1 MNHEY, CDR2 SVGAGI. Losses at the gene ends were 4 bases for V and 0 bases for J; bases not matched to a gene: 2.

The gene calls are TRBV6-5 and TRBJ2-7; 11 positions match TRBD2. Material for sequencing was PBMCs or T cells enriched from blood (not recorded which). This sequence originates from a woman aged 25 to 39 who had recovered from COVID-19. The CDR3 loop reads CASSFSGGASYEQYF. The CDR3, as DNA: TGTGCCAGCAGTTTTAGCGGGGGGGCCTCCTACGAGCAGTACTTC.